This T cell receptor beta chain was recovered during a study of blood T cell repertoires in COVID-19. The overall study: Samples of COVID-19 (acute and convalescent) were obtained from the United States, Italy and Spain.

Only in-frame clones appear in the TCRdb table, and some are missing; sequencing was by immunoSEQ multiplex PCR. The table has almost 250,000 clones, around 88% seen once. Clinical history as reported by participants underpinned cohort assignment. Donors of Cohort 3 who recovered were those that had two negative PCRs, clearance, or symptom resolution. CDR3 length: 16 amino acids. The chain couples TRBV21-1 to TRBJ2-3; the table assigns TRBD2, which was not confirmed against the DNA. TRBV21-1 is an annotated pseudogene. Material: PBMCs or T cells enriched from blood (not recorded which). The TCR comes from a woman aged 25 to 39 who had recovered from COVID-19. The CDR3: CASSRVTEAGVDTQYF. The CDR3 bases are TGTGCCAGCAGCAGGGTCACGGAGGCGGGAGTAGATACGCAGTATTTT.